These T cell receptor beta chains were read from a single sample in a study of cytomegalovirus exposure and HLA in healthy donors. Some clones are missing from TCRdb's copy, which holds only in-frame ones; the method was immunoSEQ multiplex PCR. The profile shows 97,000 or so clones, roughly 84% of them singletons. Sample: PBMCs. Source of these receptors: a man younger than 30 in good health and CMV-seropositive. Each CDR3 is given with its conserved first and last residue. D genes are given only for firm matches. A clone size is listed for some rows: how often the clone was seen (once, few, many), or a class if it is expanded.

>TRBV11-1|TRBJ2-2|TRBD1|few
TGTGCCAGCAGCGCGGACAGGCCCACCGGGGAGCTGTTTTTT
CASSADRPTGELFF
>TRBV7-2|TRBJ2-7|NA|few
TGTGCCAGCAGCTCTGGGACTGCCTCCCTCGAGCAGTACTTC
CASSSGTASLEQYF
>TRBV5-6|TRBJ1-1|TRBD1|NA
TGTGCCAGCAGCCCGGCGACAGGGCCCGACACTGAAGCTTTCTTT
CASSPATGPDTEAFF
>TRBV7-8|TRBJ1-1|NA|NA
TGTGCCAGCAGCTTAATGGCAGGGGCTCTGAACACTGAAGCTTTCTTT
CASSLMAGALNTEAFF
>TRBV9|TRBJ2-2|TRBD2|NA
TGTGCCAGCAGCGACCGAGCGGGAGTTCCCGGGGAGCTGTTTTTT
CASSDRAGVPGELFF
>TRBV4-3|TRBJ2-1|TRBD2|NA
TGCGCCAGCAGCCAAGGACCTAGCGGGGCACTCGCCGATGAGCAGTTCTTC
CASSQGPSGALADEQFF
>TRBV28|TRBJ2-7|NA|NA
TGTGCCAGCAGCCTTACCGGGGCGGGAAGCTCCTACGAGCAGTACTTC
CASSLTGAGSSYEQYF
>TRBV7-2|TRBJ2-5|NA|few
TGTGCCAGCAGCTTAAGGGGGGGGTACCAAGAGACCCAGTACTTC
CASSLRGGYQETQYF
>TRBV9|TRBJ2-1|TRBD2|NA
TGTGCCAGCAGCGCTAGGACTAGCGGCTCCTACAATGAGCAGTTCTTC
CASSARTSGSYNEQFF
>TRBV7-2|TRBJ1-2|NA|NA
TGTGCCAGCAGCTTAGATACAGGGACCTATGGCTACACCTTC
CASSLDTGTYGYTF
>TRBV12-5|TRBJ1-5|TRBD1|NA
TGTGCTAGTGGTTTGGTACGACAGGGTATTGGCAATCAGCCCCAGCATTTT
CASGLVRQGIGNQPQHF
>TRBV5-1|TRBJ1-3|NA|NA
TGCGCCAGCAGCTGGGGCCAATTAGCCAACTCTGGAAACACCATATATTTT
CASSWGQLANSGNTIYF
>TRBV14|TRBJ2-7|NA|NA
TGTGCCAGCAGCCAAGTAGCGAGCTACGAGCAGTACTTC
CASSQVASYEQYF
>TRBV11-2|TRBJ1-5|NA|NA
TGTGCCAGCAGCATAGCCTACAATCAGCCCCAGCATTTT
CASSIAYNQPQHF
>TRBV10-3|TRBJ2-2|TRBD2|NA
TGTGCCATCACTAGCGGGGGGGCCCGGGCCGGGGAGCTGTTTTTT
CAITSGGARAGELFF
>TRBV10-3|TRBJ2-2|TRBD1|NA
TGTGCCATCAGCCGGGACAGGGGGCGGAACACCGGGGAGCTGTTTTTT
CAISRDRGRNTGELFF
>TRBV7-3|TRBJ2-1|TRBD2|NA
TGTGCCAGCAGCGAGGGACTAGCGGGAGCCCATGAGCAGTTCTTC
CASSEGLAGAHEQFF
>TRBV2|TRBJ1-4|NA|NA
TGTGCCAGTATCCGGGATTATAATGAAAAACTGTTTTTT
CASIRDYNEKLFF
>TRBV9|TRBJ1-6|NA|NA
TGTGCCAGCAGTGACCGAACAGGATATAATTCACCCCTCCACTTT
CASSDRTGYNSPLHF
>TRBV5-1|TRBJ2-1|NA|NA
TGCGCCAGCAGCTTGGGGGACGGGGGCTCCTACAATGAGCAGTTCTTC
CASSLGDGGSYNEQFF
>TRBV5-6|TRBJ1-3|NA|once
TGTGCCAGCAGCTTTTCGCCGAGCTCTGGAAACACCATATATTTT
CASSFSPSSGNTIYF
>TRBV5-4|TRBJ2-3|TRBD2|NA
TGTGCCAGCAGCTTTGGCGGGGGGGGGCAGTATTTT
CASSFGGGGQYF
>TRBV7-9|TRBJ2-5|TRBD1|NA
TGTGCCAGCAGCCGCCGGGACAGGGGCAACCAAGAGACCCAGTACTTC
CASSRRDRGNQETQYF
>TRBV5-1|TRBJ2-1|NA|NA
TGCGCCAGCAGCTTGGGACAGGAACCCTACAATGAGCAGTTCTTC
CASSLGQEPYNEQFF
>TRBV27|TRBJ1-2|TRBD1|NA
TGTGCCAGCAGTCTCTCGGGACAGAACTATGGCTACACCTTC
CASSLSGQNYGYTF
>TRBV9|TRBJ2-3|TRBD2|NA
TGTGCCAGCAGCGGCACTAGCGGGGGGGCCTTAGATACGCAGTATTTT
CASSGTSGGALDTQYF
>TRBV11-2|TRBJ2-2|NA|NA
TGTGCCAGCAGGTTTAATGAGTTGGGGGCCTATGACACCGGGGAGCTGTTTTTT
CASRFNELGAYDTGELFF
>TRBV5-1|TRBJ2-3|TRBD2|once
TGCGCCAGCAGCTCGAGGACTAGCGGCACAGATACGCAGTATTTT
CASSSRTSGTDTQYF